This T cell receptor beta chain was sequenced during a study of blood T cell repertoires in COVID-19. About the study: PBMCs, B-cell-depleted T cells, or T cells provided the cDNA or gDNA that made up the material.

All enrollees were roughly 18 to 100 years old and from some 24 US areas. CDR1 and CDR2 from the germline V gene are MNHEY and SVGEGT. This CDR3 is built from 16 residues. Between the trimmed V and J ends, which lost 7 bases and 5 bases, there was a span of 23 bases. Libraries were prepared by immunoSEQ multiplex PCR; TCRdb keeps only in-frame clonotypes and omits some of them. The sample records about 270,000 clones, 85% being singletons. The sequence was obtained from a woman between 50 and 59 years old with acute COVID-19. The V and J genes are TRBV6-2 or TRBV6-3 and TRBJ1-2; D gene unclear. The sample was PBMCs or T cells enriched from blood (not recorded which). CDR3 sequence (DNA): TGTGCCAGCACCCCCGGCGGGCCCGGGCAATCATATGGCTACACCTTC. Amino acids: CASTPGGPGQSYGYTF.